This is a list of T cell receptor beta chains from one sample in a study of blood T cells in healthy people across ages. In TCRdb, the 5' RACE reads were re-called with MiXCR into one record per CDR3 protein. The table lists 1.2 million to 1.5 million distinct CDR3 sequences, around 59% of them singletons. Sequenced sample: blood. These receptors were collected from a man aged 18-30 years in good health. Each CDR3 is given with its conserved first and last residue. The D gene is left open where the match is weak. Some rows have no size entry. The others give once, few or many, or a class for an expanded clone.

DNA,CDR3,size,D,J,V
TGTGCCAGCAGGCCGGGACTAGCTCTTTCCGGGGAGCTGTTTTTT,CASRPGLALSGELFF,NA,TRBD2,TRBJ2-2,TRBV9
TGTGCCAGCAGCCAAGATCCGGGAGGGCCCTACGAGCAGTACTTC,CASSQDPGGPYEQYF,NA,TRBD2,TRBJ2-7,TRBV4-2
TGTGCCAGCAGTTTACAGCGAAGCTCCTACGAGCAGTACTTC,CASSLQRSSYEQYF,NA,NA,TRBJ2-7,TRBV27
TGCAGCTTTAACGCCCCGGGACAGGGATCGTATGGCTACACCTTC,CSFNAPGQGSYGYTF,NA,TRBD1,TRBJ1-2,TRBV20-1
TGCAGTGAGGACAGGGTGACCAAAAACGTTCAGTACTTC,CSEDRVTKNVQYF,NA,TRBD1,TRBJ2-4,TRBV29-1
TGCAGTGCCGGAAGAGGGTTAGACACTGAAGCTTTCTTT,CSAGRGLDTEAFF,NA,NA,TRBJ1-1,TRBV20-1
TGCAGTGCTAGAGCCCAGTCTACCCGGGTGATCTATGGCTACACCTTC,CSARAQSTRVIYGYTF,few,NA,TRBJ1-2,TRBV20-1
TGTGCCAGCAGTTTATATGGCGACGGTACCTACGAGCAGTACTTC,CASSLYGDGTYEQYF,few,NA,TRBJ2-7,TRBV28
TGCGCCAGCAGCCAAGACGGCAGAATCACTGAAGCTTTCTTT,CASSQDGRITEAFF,few,NA,TRBJ1-1,TRBV4-3
TGTGCCAGCAGTCAGGTCTCCGGGCCCTATAACTATGGCTACACCTTC,CASSQVSGPYNYGYTF,NA,NA,TRBJ1-2,TRBV6-6
TGCAGTGCTAGGGGGAGCGGGGGAGCTAGCACAGATACGCAGTATTTT,CSARGSGGASTDTQYF,few,TRBD2,TRBJ2-3,TRBV20-1
TGTGCCAGCAGCTCCCTGTCCCCTAGAAAAGCACCCTACGAGCAGTACTTC,CASSSLSPRKAPYEQYF,NA,NA,TRBJ2-7,TRBV11-2
TGTGCCAGCGGGACGACTAGCGGGGGCTTAAGCTCCTACAATGAGCAGTTCTTC,CASGTTSGGLSSYNEQFF,NA,TRBD2,TRBJ2-1,TRBV6-2/TRBV6-3
TGCAGTGCTAGAGGGACAGGGGTAGCTGAGCAGTTCTTC,CSARGTGVAEQFF,NA,TRBD1,TRBJ2-1,TRBV20-1
TGTGCCAGCAGTTACCACGGAATCAGTGGGGGCTACACCTTC,CASSYHGISGGYTF,NA,NA,TRBJ1-2,TRBV6-5
TGCAGTGCTAGAGATCGGCGGGAGGGGTACAATGAGCAGTTCTTC,CSARDRREGYNEQFF,NA,TRBD2,TRBJ2-1,TRBV20-1
TGTGCCAGCTCAGGATACGGGACAGGGTCTGAAAAACTGTTTTTT,CASSGYGTGSEKLFF,NA,TRBD1,TRBJ1-4,TRBV18
TGTGCCAGCATTAGAGGAAGGGGAACTCACTACGAGCAGAACTTC,CASIRGRGTHYEQNF,NA,NA,TRBJ2-7,TRBV2
TGCGCCAGCAGCTTGGGGACAGGGGCCCACGAGCAGTACTTC,CASSLGTGAHEQYF,NA,TRBD1,TRBJ2-7,TRBV5-1
TGTGCCAGCAGTGAATACGTTATCAGGGAGAAAGAGACCCAGTACTTC,CASSEYVIREKETQYF,NA,NA,TRBJ2-5,TRBV25-1
TGTGCCAGCAGCTCAGGGAGCGGGAGGGCCAGTCAGTTCTTC,CASSSGSGRASQFF,NA,TRBD2,TRBJ2-1,TRBV7-2
TGCAGTGCACCCGGGACTAGTGGGGGTGGGGCCAACGTCCTGACTTTC,CSAPGTSGGGANVLTF,NA,TRBD2,TRBJ2-6,TRBV20-1
TGTGCCACCAGCAGGCTAGACGGGGTCGCGACCACTGACCGGGATGACAAACTGTTTTTT,CATSRLDGVATTDRDDKLFF,NA,NA,TRBJ1-4,TRBV15
TGTGCCACCAGTGAATTTACGATCGATGGGGGATACAATGAGCAGTTCTTC,CATSEFTIDGGYNEQFF,NA,NA,TRBJ2-1,TRBV24-1
TGTGCCAGCAGCGCCCGCTTCGGGACAGGGGAAGAGACCCAGTACTTC,CASSARFGTGEETQYF,NA,TRBD1,TRBJ2-5,TRBV7-9
TGCGCCAGCAGCCAAGAAGGAAGGGGACAAGTGAACACTGAAGCTTTCTTT,CASSQEGRGQVNTEAFF,NA,NA,TRBJ1-1,TRBV4-1
TGTGCCAGCAGTACCCATCAGGGGAACACTGAAGCTTTCTTT,CASSTHQGNTEAFF,NA,NA,TRBJ1-1,TRBV12-3/TRBV12-4
TGCAGCGTTGTCCTCTACAATGAGCAGTTCTTC,CSVVLYNEQFF,few,NA,TRBJ2-1,TRBV29-1
TGTGCCAGCAGTGAAAGTGGAAGTGCCTCCTACGAGCAGTACTTC,CASSESGSASYEQYF,few,NA,TRBJ2-7,TRBV25-1
TGTGCCAGCAGCCGTGGAGATCAGCCCCCGCATTTT,CASSRGDQPPHF,NA,NA,TRBJ1-5,TRBV7-9
TGTGCCACCAGTGATTTCCCCCAGGTTTCCCCATCCCACAATGAGCAGTTCTTC,CATSDFPQVSPSHNEQFF,NA,NA,TRBJ2-1,TRBV24-1
TGTGCCAGCAGCACCCTAGCGGAGAACCCCTACAATGAGCAGTTCTTC,CASSTLAENPYNEQFF,NA,NA,TRBJ2-1,TRBV21-1
TGCAGCGTTGTAGAGGGGTATGGCTACACCTTC,CSVVEGYGYTF,NA,NA,TRBJ1-2,TRBV29-1
TGCGCCAGCAGCCAGTGGGATGAAAAACTGTTTTTT,CASSQWDEKLFF,NA,NA,TRBJ1-4,TRBV4-3
TGCAGTGCTAGCAGGCCGGACCCCTCTTACGAGCAGTACTTC,CSASRPDPSYEQYF,NA,NA,TRBJ2-7,TRBV20-1
TGTGCCAGCAGCTTGGAGGCAGTCCGGTCTAACTATGGCTACACCTTC,CASSLEAVRSNYGYTF,NA,NA,TRBJ1-2,TRBV5-6
TGTGCCAGCAGCGTAAGGACAGGAGTCTATGGCTACACCTTC,CASSVRTGVYGYTF,NA,TRBD1,TRBJ1-2,TRBV9
TGTGCCAGCAGTTACACTTCGGTTCTTGTAGGCATCGACCTGCGTTCACCCCTCCACTTT,CASSYTSVLVGIDLRSPLHF,NA,NA,TRBJ1-6,TRBV6-2/TRBV6-3
TGCGCCAGCAGTTCTCCCCGGACGGAATCCTACGAGCAGTACTTC,CASSSPRTESYEQYF,NA,NA,TRBJ2-7,TRBV10-1
TGCGCCAGCAGCATAGGACTAGGAGACAATGAGCAGTACTTC,CASSIGLGDNEQYF,NA,TRBD2,TRBJ2-5,TRBV5-1